This T cell receptor (beta chain) originates from a study of PD-1 blockade in classical Hodgkin lymphoma. Whole-study findings and limits: TCR diversity in CD4+, not CD8+, cells rose significantly by C4D1. The origin of the repertoire differences remains undefined, with disease activity or prior therapy as possible causes.

Every single patient, without exception, relapsed after autologous stem cell transplantation, and brentuximab vedotin exposure varied. Points on this clone: What it binds is unknown.

Some clones are missing from TCRdb's copy, which holds only in-frame ones; the method was immunoSEQ multiplex PCR. The sample includes roughly 61,000 clones, 91% of them seen just once. The CDR3 is made up of 16 amino acids. V was trimmed by 5 bases and J by 4 bases, leaving 18 bases between them. Germline V gives CDR1 SGHVS, CDR2 FNYEAQ. The sequence was collected from a human donor with classical Hodgkin lymphoma. The chain uses TRBV7-6 and TRBJ2-4; either TRBD1 or TRBD2 may supply D (5 bases each). The specimen comprised peripheral blood mononuclear cells (PBMCs), sampled before the second cycle of nivolumab. CDR3 residues: CASSPQRMGDKNIQYF. The DNA of the CDR3 is TGTGCCAGCAGCCCCCAAAGGATGGGGGATAAAAACATTCAGTACTTC.